The T cell receptor (beta chain) under discussion was sequenced for a study of blood T cell repertoires in COVID-19. Study at large: Material from acute and convalescent COVID-19 was sourced from the United States, Italy and Spain. The cDNA or gDNA used as material had been derived from T cells, B-cell-depleted T cells, or PBMCs.

The table lists this clone with a count of one. V was clipped by 8 bases and J by 7 bases, with 12 bases between them. The CDR3 is 12 amino acids. In the authors' methods: Amplified reference gene primers provided the basis for estimating nucleated cell counts. The method was immunoSEQ multiplex PCR; TCRdb's version includes in-frame clones alone and lacks a portion of them. D and trimming come from the DNA, and the V and J calls and clone size come from that table. The sample records 200,000 to 250,000 clones, less than 90% being singletons. The V and J genes are TRBV12-3 or TRBV12-4 and TRBJ1-5, with D possibly matching TRBD1 (5 bases). The sequencing sample was made of peripheral blood. This receptor was identified in a woman over 75 with active or convalescent COVID-19. For the CDR3, the DNA is TGTGCCAGCCGGAGGGGTAGCCAGCCCCAGCATTTT. Protein product: CASRRGSQPQHF.